This T cell receptor beta chain was retrieved from a study of CD8 T cells in Susac syndrome. TEMRA cells were enriched by FACS, and CD4+ and CD8+ T cells were negatively isolated. The CDR3 has 13 residues. Germline V CDR1 and CDR2: SQVTM, ANQGSEA. Trimming shortened V by 5 bases and J by 1 base, and 8 bases separated the two germline ends. RNA in amounts of roughly 0.5 to 1 ug was reverse transcribed with random hexamers. The method of amplification for TCR beta CDR3 was immunoSEQ multiplex PCR, covering 54 Vbeta and 13 Jbeta. TCRdb processed the immunoSEQ multiplex PCR reads anew with MiXCR; each CDR3 protein has one entry. The top ten clones hold under 0.095% of a sample with 140,000 to 150,000 distinct CDR3 sequences, approximately 94% of them seen once. The sample holds one count of this clonotype.

The material sequenced was CD4+ T cells from PBMCs. This receptor was identified in a human donor in good health. V and J are TRBV29-1 and TRBJ2-2; the D is unclear. This CDR3 reads CSVKRENTGELFF. The DNA of the CDR3 is TGCAGCGTTAAAAGGGAGAACACCGGGGAGCTGTTTTTT.